This T cell receptor beta chain was sequenced in a study of cytomegalovirus exposure and HLA in healthy donors. The study, taken as a whole, reports: The records held CMV serostatus as the only immune exposure information.

In the case of this clone: The antigen is undetermined.

With 60 Vbeta and 13 Jbeta primers, the PCR was carried out. Assay used: immunoSEQ multiplex PCR; TCRdb lists only in-frame clones, some missing. Seen here are just over 200,000 clones, 70% to 85% observed once, and the top ten hold approximately 1.5%. Trimming removed 2 bases at V and 3 bases at J, with 14 bases between. The CDR3 contains 15 residues. Sequencing was done on a sample of PBMCs. The rearrangement joins TRBV23-1 to TRBJ2-7; TRBD2 is a possible D gene (6 bases). TRBV23-1 carries the ORF label, with uncertain function. The origin of this receptor is a man in his forties or fifties in good health and CMV-seronegative. CDR3 amino acids: CASSQKGGINYEQYF. The CDR3 DNA reads TGCGCCAGCAGTCAAAAAGGCGGGATAAACTACGAGCAGTACTTC.